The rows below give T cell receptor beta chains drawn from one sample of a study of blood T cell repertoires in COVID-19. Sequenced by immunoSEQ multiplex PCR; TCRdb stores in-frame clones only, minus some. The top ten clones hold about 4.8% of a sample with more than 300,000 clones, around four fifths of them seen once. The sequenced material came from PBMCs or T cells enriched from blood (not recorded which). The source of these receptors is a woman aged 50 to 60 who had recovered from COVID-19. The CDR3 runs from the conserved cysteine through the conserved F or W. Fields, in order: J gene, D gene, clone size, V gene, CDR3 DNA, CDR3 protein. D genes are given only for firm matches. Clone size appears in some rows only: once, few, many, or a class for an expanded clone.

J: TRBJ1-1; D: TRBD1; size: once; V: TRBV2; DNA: TGTGCCAGCAAGGACCGGGACAGGGTGACTGAAGCTTTCTTT; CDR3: CASKDRDRVTEAFF
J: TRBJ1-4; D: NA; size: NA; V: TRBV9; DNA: TGTGCCAGCAGCGTAGATCCGTATGAAAAACTGTTTTTT; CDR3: CASSVDPYEKLFF
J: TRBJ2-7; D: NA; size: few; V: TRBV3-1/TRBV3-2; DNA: TGTGCCAGCACCGGAAAACAGTACGAGCAGTACTTC; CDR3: CASTGKQYEQYF
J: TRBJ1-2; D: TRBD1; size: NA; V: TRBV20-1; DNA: TGCAGTGCTAGTGTCAGTCGACAGGGCCGGGGGTATGGCTACACCTTC; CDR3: CSASVSRQGRGYGYTF
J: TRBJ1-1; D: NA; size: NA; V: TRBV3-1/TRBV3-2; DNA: TGTGCCAGCAGCCAAGAGGGTGGAGGGGAGCTAAACACTGAAGCTTTCTTT; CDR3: CASSQEGGGELNTEAFF
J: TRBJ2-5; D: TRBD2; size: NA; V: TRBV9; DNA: TGTGCCAGCAATGCGGGAGGATCGGAGACCCAGTACTTC; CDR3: CASNAGGSETQYF
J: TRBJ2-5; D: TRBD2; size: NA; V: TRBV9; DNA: TGTGCCAGCAGCGTATCTGCGGGGGAGCGGGAGACCCAGTACTTC; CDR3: CASSVSAGERETQYF
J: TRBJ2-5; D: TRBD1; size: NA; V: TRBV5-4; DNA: TGTGCCAGCAGCTTGGGACAGGGGTCGGGAGAGACCCAGTACTTC; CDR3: CASSLGQGSGETQYF
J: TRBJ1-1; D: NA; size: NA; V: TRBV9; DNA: TGTGCCAGCAGCGCCTCCCTGAACACTGAAGCTTTCTTT; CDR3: CASSASLNTEAFF
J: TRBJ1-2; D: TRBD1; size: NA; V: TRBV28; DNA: TGTGCCAGCAGGACCCCGCCGGGACAGGGGGACTATGGCTACACCTTC; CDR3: CASRTPPGQGDYGYTF
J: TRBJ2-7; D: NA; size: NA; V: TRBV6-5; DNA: TGTGCCAGCAGCAGGACAGACTCCTACGAGCAGTACTTC; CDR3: CASSRTDSYEQYF
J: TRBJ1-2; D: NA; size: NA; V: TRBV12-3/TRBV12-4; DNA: TGTGCCAGCAGTCCAGGGGAGAACTATGGCTACACCTTC; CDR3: CASSPGENYGYTF
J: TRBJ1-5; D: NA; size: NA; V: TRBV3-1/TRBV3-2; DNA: TGTGCCAGCAGCCAAGGGTCGAGTTCGAATCAGCCCCAGCATTTT; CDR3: CASSQGSSSNQPQHF
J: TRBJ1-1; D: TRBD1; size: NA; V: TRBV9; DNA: TGTGCCAGCAGCGTAGGGGCAGGGGGGATGAACACTGAAGCTTTCTTT; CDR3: CASSVGAGGMNTEAFF
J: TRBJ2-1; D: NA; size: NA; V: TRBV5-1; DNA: TGCGCCAGCAGTACGCAAACCGGGGATGAGCAGTTCTTC; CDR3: CASSTQTGDEQFF
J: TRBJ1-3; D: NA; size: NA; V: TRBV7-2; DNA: TGTGCCAGCATCCAAGGGGCAGGAAACACCATATATTTT; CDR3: CASIQGAGNTIYF